The 13 T cell receptor beta chains listed next were all sequenced from one sample in a study of control samples from healthy donors and cancer patients. Libraries were prepared by immunoSEQ multiplex PCR; TCRdb keeps only in-frame clonotypes and omits some of them. This table has 90,000 to 150,000 clones, about 83% appearing once. The specimen sequenced was blood. The origin of the receptors is a man aged 30 to 39 in good health.

J is TRBJ1-1 and V is TRBV18, with 8 bases aligning to TRBD1. Looked up from germline, CDR1 is KGHSH and CDR2 is LQKENI. CDR3 length: 14 amino acids. The V and J ends lost 4 bases and 4 bases, in that order; junction bases with no gene match: 5. The CDR3 reads CASSRETGGTEAFF. CDR3 DNA sequence: TGTGCCAGCTCACGAGAAACAGGGGGCACTGAAGCTTTCTTT.

The chain recombines TRBV5-6 with TRBJ1-5; D is possibly TRBD1 (5 bases). Per germline, CDR1 SGHDT and CDR2 YYEEEE. The CDR3 totals 14 residues. Trimming cost V 5 bases and J 6 bases, with 15 bases left between them. This CDR3 is CASRYWQGSQPQHF. CDR3 DNA: TGTGCCAGCAGGTATTGGCAGGGTTCTCAGCCCCAGCATTTT.

The CDR3 bases are TGTGCCAGTACCCAGACGGGACAGGGGACCTCTGGGGCCAACGTCCTGACTTTC. Translating it yields CASTQTGQGTSGANVLTF. The rearrangement links TRBV19 to TRBJ2-6; 10 bases align to TRBD1. This CDR3 is built from 18 residues. The germline V gene encodes CDR1 LNHDA and CDR2 SQIVND (reference sequence). J gave up 0 bases and V 7 bases, and 9 bases lay outside the gene matches.

The chain joins TRBV4-2 to TRBJ2-3; TRBD1 might be the D (6 bases). CDR1 LGHNA and CDR2 YNFKEQ come from the germline V gene. Trimming shortened V by 0 bases and J by 4 bases, and 14 bases separated the two germline ends. The CDR3 is made up of 16 amino acids. The CDR3, as DNA: TGTGCCAGCAGCCAAGATACGGGACAAAAAGCAGATACGCAGTATTTT. It translates to CASSQDTGQKADTQYF.

The chain combines TRBV3-1 (or the pseudogene TRBV3-2) with TRBJ1-2; TRBD1 aligns across 7 bases. This CDR3 contains 13 residues. With 4 bases clipped from V and 8 bases from J, the junction kept 7 bases outside the gene matches. Per germline, CDR1 LGHDT and CDR2 YNNKEL (reference sequence). DNA for the CDR3: TGTGCCAGCAGCCGCGACAGGGAAGGAGGCTACACCTTC. Encoded protein: CASSRDREGGYTF.

This rearrangement joins TRBV9 to TRBJ1-4; 9 nucleotides align to TRBD1. V shed 0 bases and J 0 bases; nucleotides not matched to a gene: 0. The CDR3 runs 16 residues. Per the germline V gene, CDR1 is SGDLS and CDR2 is YYNGEE. The CDR3: CASSVGQGATNEKLFF. CDR3 coding DNA: TGTGCCAGCAGCGTAGGACAGGGGGCAACTAATGAAAAACTGTTTTTT.

The V and J genes are TRBV4-1 and TRBJ2-7; D might be TRBD1 (6 bases). The V end lost 3 bases, the J end lost 2 bases, and 14 bases lay between the germline ends. Germline lookup yields CDR1 MGHRA and CDR2 YSYEKL. The CDR3 covers 15 residues. The CDR3 DNA sequence: TGCGCCAGCAGCCATGGGGCAGGGGTTGCCTACGAGCAGTACTTC. It codes for CASSHGAGVAYEQYF.

The V call is TRBV18, the J call TRBJ2-2, with 9 nucleotides matching TRBD1. This CDR3 region has 17 residues. Germline trimming cut 2 bases from V and 2 bases from J; bases unmatched to any gene: 6. Germline V gives CDR1 KGHSH, CDR2 LQKENI. CDR3 DNA: TGTGCCAGCTCACCAAGGACAGGGGCGTTAAACACCGGGGAGCTGTTTTTT. Translation: CASSPRTGALNTGELFF.

The V gene is TRBV6-5, the J gene TRBJ1-4; 7 nucleotides line up with TRBD1. This CDR3 is built from 14 residues. The trim removed 6 bases at V and 5 bases at J, leaving 6 bases unmatched. The germline CDR1 and CDR2 sequences are MNHEY and SVGAGI. The CDR3 DNA is TGTGCCAGCAGAAAGACAGGGTGGAATGAAAAACTGTTTTTT. Amino acids: CASRKTGWNEKLFF.

This clone was seen more than once but under ten times. V is TRBV21-1 and J is TRBJ1-4. TRBV21-1 is tagged as a pseudogene. CDR3 length: 14 amino acids. The CDR3 is CASSKTRAYEKLFF. CDR3 nucleotide sequence: TGTGCCAGCAGCAAAACCCGGGCCTATGAAAAACTGTTTTTT.

This chain links TRBV6-5 with TRBJ2-5, with 7 bases that match TRBD2. The V segment lost 8 bases and the J segment 4 bases; nucleotides outside the gene matches: 7. The CDR3 length is 13 residues. Germline values: CDR1 MNHEY, CDR2 SVGAGI. Written as DNA, the CDR3 is TGTGCCAGCCTTGGGAGGGAGGGAGAGACCCAGTACTTC. Its protein product is CASLGREGETQYF.

The J gene is TRBJ2-7, the V gene TRBV7-6, with TRBD1 matching 9 bases. Germline CDR1 reads SGHVS; CDR2 reads FNYEAQ. The junction had 5 bases not matched to a gene; V was cut back by 5 bases and J by 0 bases. This CDR3 has 15 residues. CDR3 protein: CASSMGQGVSYEQYV. The CDR3 DNA is TGTGCCAGCAGCATGGGACAGGGCGTCTCCTACGAGCAGTACGTC.

This clone was recorded a few times. The chain links TRBV30 to TRBJ2-6; D not resolved. V lost 0 bases, J lost 4 bases, and 10 bases lay in between. Germline V CDR1 and CDR2: GTSNPN, SVGIG (reference sequence). CDR3 length: 15 amino acids. The CDR3 region has the DNA TGTGCCTGGAGTGTACTGGGCTCCGGGGCCAACGTCCTGACTTTC. This codes for CAWSVLGSGANVLTF.